These T cell receptor beta chains were read from a single sample in a study of shared clonotypes between healthy human individuals. This table comes from immunoSEQ multiplex PCR, and its TCRdb copy is limited to in-frame clones, with some not included. The sample yields around 700,000 clones, around 72% seen once. Source material: memory CD4+ T cells sorted from blood. These receptors all stem from a young woman in good health. Each CDR3 is given with its conserved first and last residue.

J | V | CDR3
TRBJ2-1 | TRBV20-1 | CSARKDRDKFF
TRBJ2-5 | TRBV25-1 | CASSAGSGYQETQYF
TRBJ1-1 | TRBV5-6 | CASSLYGRMNTEAFF
TRBJ1-2 | TRBV6-5 | CASRPDREIYGYTF
TRBJ1-4 | TRBV28 | CASNELLGNEKLFF
TRBJ1-4 | TRBV5-3 | CARSLDWTANEKLFF
TRBJ1-4 | TRBV6-6 | CASRPGRDSTNEKLFF
TRBJ1-4 | TRBV6-5 | CASSVHSNEKLFF
TRBJ2-5 | TRBV16 | CASSPGLQETQYF
TRBJ2-3 | TRBV5-1 | CASSSREVADTQYF